The present T cell receptor (beta chain) was sequenced within a study of TIL therapy for anti-PD-1-resistant metastatic lung cancer. Sequencing used immunoSEQ v3. Method: immunoSEQ multiplex PCR; TCRdb's copy keeps in-frame clones and lacks some. The table has tens of thousands of clones, around three quarters seen once. The ends were cut back, 2 bases at V and 2 bases at J, with 18 bases in the middle. The germline V gene encodes CDR1 MNHEY and CDR2 SVGEGT. The CDR3 is 17 amino acids. Sample time point: pre-treatment sample, taken before nivolumab and TIL therapy. The chain is built from TRBV6-2 or TRBV6-3 and TRBJ2-5, with D possibly being TRBD2 (6 bases). The sequencing used blood, collected at baseline. This clonotype originated in a person between 25 and 80 years old with non-small cell lung cancer. CDR3 residues: CASSYEGYRGRQETQYF. CDR3 DNA: TGTGCCAGCAGTTACGAAGGTTACCGGGGGAGGCAAGAGACCCAGTACTTC.